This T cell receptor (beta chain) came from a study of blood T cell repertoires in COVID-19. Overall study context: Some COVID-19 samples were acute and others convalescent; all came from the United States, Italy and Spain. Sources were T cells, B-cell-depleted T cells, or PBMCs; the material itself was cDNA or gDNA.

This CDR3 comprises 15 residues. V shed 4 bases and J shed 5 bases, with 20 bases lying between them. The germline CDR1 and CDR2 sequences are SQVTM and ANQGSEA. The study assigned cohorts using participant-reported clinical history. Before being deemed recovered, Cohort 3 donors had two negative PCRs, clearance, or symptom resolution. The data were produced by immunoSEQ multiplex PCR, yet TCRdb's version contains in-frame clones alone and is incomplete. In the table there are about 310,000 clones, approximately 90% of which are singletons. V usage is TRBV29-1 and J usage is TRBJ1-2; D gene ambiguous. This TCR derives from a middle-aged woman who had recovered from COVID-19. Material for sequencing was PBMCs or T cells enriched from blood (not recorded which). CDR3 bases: TGCAGCGTTGGCATCGGGAGCCAAGGGATATATGGCTACACCTTC. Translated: CSVGIGSQGIYGYTF. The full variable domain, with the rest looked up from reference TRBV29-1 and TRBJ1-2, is SAVISQKPSRDICQRGTSLTIQCQVDSQVTMMFWYRQQPGQSLTLIATANQGSEATYESGFVIDKFPISRPNLTFSTLTVSNMSPEDSSIYLCSVGIGSQGIYGYTFGSGTRLTVV.